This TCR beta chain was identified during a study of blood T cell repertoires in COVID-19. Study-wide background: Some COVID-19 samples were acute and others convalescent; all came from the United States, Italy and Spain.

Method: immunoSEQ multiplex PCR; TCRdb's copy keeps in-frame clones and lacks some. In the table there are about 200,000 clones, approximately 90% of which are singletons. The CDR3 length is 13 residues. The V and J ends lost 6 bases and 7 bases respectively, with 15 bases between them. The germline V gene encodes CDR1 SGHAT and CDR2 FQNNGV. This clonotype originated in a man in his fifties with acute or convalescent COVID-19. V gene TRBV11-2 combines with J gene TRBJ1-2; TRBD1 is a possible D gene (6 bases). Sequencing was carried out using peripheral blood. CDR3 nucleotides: TGTGCCAGCAGTACAGGGAGTGTGGCTGGCTACACCTTC. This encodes CASSTGSVAGYTF.